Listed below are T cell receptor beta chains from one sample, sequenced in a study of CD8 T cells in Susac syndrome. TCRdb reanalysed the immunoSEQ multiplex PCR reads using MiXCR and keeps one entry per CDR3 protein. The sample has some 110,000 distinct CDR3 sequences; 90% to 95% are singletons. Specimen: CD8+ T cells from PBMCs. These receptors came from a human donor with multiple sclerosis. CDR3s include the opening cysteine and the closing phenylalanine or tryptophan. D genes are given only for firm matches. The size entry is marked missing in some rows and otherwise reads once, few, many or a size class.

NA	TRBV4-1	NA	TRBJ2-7	TGCGCCAGCAGCGATAGTTATCCTCTCGAGCAGTACTTC	CASSDSYPLEQYF
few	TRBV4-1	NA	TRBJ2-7	TGCGCCAGCAGCCAAGGCCCCTTGGCCCTTCGCAGGGACGAGCAGTACTTC	CASSQGPLALRRDEQYF
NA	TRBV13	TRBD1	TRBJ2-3	TGTGCCAGCAGCCTCGGGACAGCAGATACGCAGTATTTT	CASSLGTADTQYF
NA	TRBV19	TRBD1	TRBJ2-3	TGTGCCAGTAGTATGGCGACAGGGGCTCAATTAGATACGCAGTATTTT	CASSMATGAQLDTQYF
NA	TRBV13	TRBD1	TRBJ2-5	TGTGCCAGCAGCCAACAGGGCCAGGGGGAAGAGACCCAGTACTTC	CASSQQGQGEETQYF
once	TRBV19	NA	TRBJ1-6	TGTGCCACCCAGGTTACGTCTTATTCTTCACCCCTCCACTTT	CATQVTSYSSPLHF
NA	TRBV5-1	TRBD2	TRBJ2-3	TGCGCCAGCAGCTTGGTTCTAGCGGGGGGGTTCAGCACAGATACGCAGTATTTT	CASSLVLAGGFSTDTQYF
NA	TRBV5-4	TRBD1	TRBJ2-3	TGTGCCAGCAGCTTGTTCACAGGGGGCACAGATACGCAGTATTTT	CASSLFTGGTDTQYF
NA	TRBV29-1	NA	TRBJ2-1	TGCAGCGTTGAAGGGGAGGCCTCTCTCGATGAGCAGTTCTTC	CSVEGEASLDEQFF
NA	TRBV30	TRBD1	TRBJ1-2	TGTGCCTGGAACACAGGGGACTATGGCTACACCTTC	CAWNTGDYGYTF